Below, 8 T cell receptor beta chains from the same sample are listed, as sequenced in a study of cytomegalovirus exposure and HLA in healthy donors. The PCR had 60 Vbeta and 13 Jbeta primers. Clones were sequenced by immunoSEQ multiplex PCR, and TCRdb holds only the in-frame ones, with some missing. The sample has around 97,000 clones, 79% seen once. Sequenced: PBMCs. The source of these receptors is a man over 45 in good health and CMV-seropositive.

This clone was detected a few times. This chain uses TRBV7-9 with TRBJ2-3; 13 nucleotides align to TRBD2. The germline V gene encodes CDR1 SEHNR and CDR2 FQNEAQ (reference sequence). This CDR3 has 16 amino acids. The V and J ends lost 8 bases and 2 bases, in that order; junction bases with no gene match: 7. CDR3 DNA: TGTGCCAGCGGCACGGGACTAGCGGGACCCACAGATACGCAGTATTTT. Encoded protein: CASGTGLAGPTDTQYF.

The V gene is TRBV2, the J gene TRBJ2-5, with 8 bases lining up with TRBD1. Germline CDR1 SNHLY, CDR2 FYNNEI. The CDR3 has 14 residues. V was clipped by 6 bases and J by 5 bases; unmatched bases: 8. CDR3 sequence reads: CASSTGGRGETQYF. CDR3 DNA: TGTGCCAGCAGCACAGGGGGTAGGGGGGAGACCCAGTACTTC. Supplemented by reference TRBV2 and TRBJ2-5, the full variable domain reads EPEVTQTPSHQVTQMGQEVILRCVPISNHLYFYWYRQILGQKVEFLVSFYNNEISEKSEIFDDQFSVERPDGSNFTLKIRSTKLEDSAMYFCASSTGGRGETQYFGPGTRLLVL.

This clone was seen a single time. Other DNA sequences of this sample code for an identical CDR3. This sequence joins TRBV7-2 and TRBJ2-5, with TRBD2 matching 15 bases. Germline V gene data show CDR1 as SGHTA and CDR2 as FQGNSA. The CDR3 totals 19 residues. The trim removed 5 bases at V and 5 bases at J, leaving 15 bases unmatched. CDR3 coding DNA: TGTGCCAGCAGCAGAGGACTAGCGGGAGGGAGTTCCTTGAGGGAGACCCAGTACTTC. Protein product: CASSRGLAGGSSLRETQYF. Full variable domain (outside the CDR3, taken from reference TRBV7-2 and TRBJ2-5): GAGVSQSPSNKVTEKGKDVELRCDPISGHTALYWYRQSLGQGLEFLIYFQGNSAPDKSGLPSDRFSAERTGGSVSTLTIQRTQQEDSAVYLCASSRGLAGGSSLRETQYFGPGTRLLVL.

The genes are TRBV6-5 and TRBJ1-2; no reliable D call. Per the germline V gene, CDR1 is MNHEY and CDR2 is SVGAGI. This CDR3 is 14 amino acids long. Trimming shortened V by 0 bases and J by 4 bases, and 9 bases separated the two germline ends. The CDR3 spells CASSYSRESYGYTF. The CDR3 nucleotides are TGTGCCAGCAGTTACTCGAGAGAGAGCTATGGCTACACCTTC.

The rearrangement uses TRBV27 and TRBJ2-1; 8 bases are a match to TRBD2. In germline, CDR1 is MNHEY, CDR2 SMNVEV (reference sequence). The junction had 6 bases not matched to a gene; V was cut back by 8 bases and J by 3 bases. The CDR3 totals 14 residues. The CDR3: CASQAGGNYNEQFF. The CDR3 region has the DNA TGTGCCAGCCAGGCGGGAGGCAACTACAATGAGCAGTTCTTC.

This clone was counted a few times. The CDR3 spells CASSSQGALSLYTEAFF. CDR3 DNA: TGTGCCAGCAGTTCACAGGGAGCCCTTAGTCTGTACACTGAAGCTTTCTTT. The chain uses TRBV27 and TRBJ1-1; the D gene is possibly TRBD1 (6 bases). Germline loops: CDR1 MNHEY, CDR2 SMNVEV (reference sequence). V lost 4 bases, J lost 3 bases, and 21 bases lay in between. The CDR3 is 17 residues long.

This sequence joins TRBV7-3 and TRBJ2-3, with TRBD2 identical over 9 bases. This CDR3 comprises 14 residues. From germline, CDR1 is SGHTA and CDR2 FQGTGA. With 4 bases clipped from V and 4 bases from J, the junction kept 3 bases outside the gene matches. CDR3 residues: CASSSSGNADTQYF. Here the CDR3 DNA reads TGTGCCAGCAGCTCTAGCGGGAATGCAGATACGCAGTATTTT. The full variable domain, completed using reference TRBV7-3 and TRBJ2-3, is GAGVSQTPSNKVTEKGKYVELRCDPISGHTALYWYRQSLGQGPEFLIYFQGTGAADDSGLPNDRFFAVRPEGSVSTLKIQRTERGDSAVYLCASSSSGNADTQYFGPGTRLTVL.

The CDR3 region is CASNAGRGSYNEQFF. CDR3 DNA: TGTGCCAGCAATGCGGGGAGAGGATCCTACAATGAGCAGTTCTTC. V is TRBV5-4 and J is TRBJ2-1; the D gene is possibly TRBD2 (6 bases). The V and J ends lost 6 bases and 1 base respectively, with 14 bases between them. The CDR3 length is 15 residues. CDR1 is SGHNT and CDR2 is YYREEE in the germline V gene (reference sequence).